The 20 T cell receptor beta chains presented below share a single source sample, sequenced in a study of cytomegalovirus exposure and HLA in healthy donors. Vbeta (60) and Jbeta (13) primers were used in the PCR. Measured with immunoSEQ multiplex PCR; TCRdb has only the in-frame clones, and not every one. The sample includes 190,000 or so clones, roughly four fifths of them seen just once. The sample was PBMCs. All receptors derive from a man aged 50-59 years in good health and CMV-seronegative.

The genes are TRBV5-4 and TRBJ1-1; the D gene is possibly TRBD1 (6 bases). The V and J ends lost 0 bases and 6 bases respectively, with 9 bases between them. In germline, CDR1 is SGHNT, CDR2 YYREEE (reference sequence). The CDR3 totals 13 residues. In DNA, the CDR3 is TGTGCCAGCAGCTTGGGGACAGTCTCTGAAGCTTTCTTT. This sequence encodes CASSLGTVSEAFF. Using reference TRBV5-4 and TRBJ1-1 for the parts outside the CDR3, the full variable domain is ETGVTQSPTHLIKTRGQQVTLRCSSQSGHNTVSWYQQALGQGPQFIFQYYREEENGRGNFPPRFSGLQFPNYSSELNVNALELDDSALYLCASSLGTVSEAFFGQGTRLTVV.

This chain joins TRBV27 and TRBJ2-5; no reliable D call. The DNA end lines up better with TRBJ2-7; the J call may be wrong. The length of the CDR3 is 13 residues. CDR1 and CDR2 (germline): MNHEY, SMNVEV (reference sequence). CDR3 residues: CASSFRRDYEQYF. The CDR3 DNA reads as TGTGCCAGCAGTTTTCGGCGAGACTACGAGCAGTACTTC.

This chain links TRBV14 with TRBJ2-7; D is ambiguous. This CDR3 is 11 amino acids long. Germline loops: CDR1 SGHDN, CDR2 FVKESK. V lost 4 bases and J lost 6, with 7 bases in between. CDR3 nucleotide sequence: TGTGCCAGCAGCCTAGGCGGCGAGCAGTACTTC. It codes for CASSLGGEQYF.

The chain combines TRBV15 with TRBJ2-7, with TRBD1 matching 8 bases. The trim removed 0 bases at V and 3 bases at J, leaving 4 bases unmatched. In germline, CDR1 is LNHNV, CDR2 YYDKDF (reference sequence). This CDR3 contains 15 residues. The CDR3 loop reads CATSRDGQGNYEQYF. The CDR3 nucleotides are TGTGCCACCAGCAGAGATGGACAGGGAAACTACGAGCAGTACTTC.

CDR3 amino acids: CASSQSLTSGGTDTQYF. CDR3 nucleotides: TGCGCCAGCAGCCAAAGCCTCACTAGCGGGGGCACAGATACGCAGTATTTT. The chain employs TRBV4-3 and TRBJ2-3, with 10 bases matching TRBD2. Germline loops: CDR1 LGHNA, CDR2 YSLEER. This CDR3 is built from 17 residues. J gave up 1 base and V 2 bases, and 6 bases lay outside the gene matches.

This clone has a handful of counts. The rearrangement uses TRBV2 and TRBJ2-3; 8 bases match TRBD2. V gave up 1 base and J gave up 3 bases; unmatched junction bases: 9. Germline-derived CDR1 and CDR2 are SNHLY and FYNNEI. The CDR3 extends over 17 amino acids. The CDR3 sequence: CASSEGGSGSFTDTQYF. The CDR3 DNA reads TGTGCCAGCAGTGAAGGGGGCAGCGGGAGTTTTACAGATACGCAGTATTTT.

V is TRBV27 and J is TRBJ2-6; D gene uncertain. Trimming cost V 7 bases and J 0 bases, with 10 bases left between them. The CDR3 consists of 15 residues. Germline CDR1 is MNHEY and CDR2 is SMNVEV (reference sequence). The CDR3 loop is CASTSPGSGANVLTF. CDR3 nucleotides: TGTGCCAGCACTTCCCCGGGCTCTGGGGCCAACGTCCTGACTTTC.

This clone was counted once. The chain uses TRBV27 and TRBJ2-3, with D possibly TRBD2 on 6 matching bases. The CDR3 consists of 14 residues. Germline loops: CDR1 MNHEY, CDR2 SMNVEV (reference sequence). With 7 bases removed from V and 5 bases from J, the gap between germline ends came to 16 bases. CDR3 DNA: TGTGCCAGCATAGTCAAGCGGGTGGAAGATACGCAGTATTTT. Translating it yields CASIVKRVEDTQYF.

V usage is TRBV10-3 and J usage is TRBJ1-4; 11 nucleotides agree with TRBD1. CDR3 length: 19 amino acids. Trimming cost V 3 bases and J 8 bases; bases outside gene matches: 17. Per germline, CDR1 ENHRY and CDR2 SYGVKD. The DNA for the CDR3 is TGTGCCATCAGTGACCCCGGGACAGGGGGAATAGGCTCGAGAGAAAAACTGTTTTTT. This gives the protein CAISDPGTGGIGSREKLFF.

The genes are TRBV6-5 and TRBJ2-7; a possible D gene is TRBD2 (7 bases). V shed 0 bases and J shed 3 bases, with 15 bases lying between them. Germline CDR1 and CDR2: MNHEY and SVGAGI. This CDR3 contains 16 residues. This chain's CDR3 is CASSYSRGGPYYEQYF. Here the CDR3 DNA reads TGTGCCAGCAGTTACTCGAGGGGGGGCCCTTACTACGAGCAGTACTTC.

This clone was counted a single time. This rearrangement joins TRBV27 to TRBJ1-2; 7 nucleotides match TRBD1. J lost 5 bases, V lost 3 bases, and 3 bases had no gene match. Per the germline V gene, CDR1 is MNHEY and CDR2 is SMNVEV (reference sequence). The CDR3 extends over 13 amino acids. The CDR3 protein is CASSLETGYGYTF. CDR3 nucleotides: TGTGCCAGCAGTTTGGAGACAGGGTATGGCTACACCTTC.

The chain couples TRBV2 to TRBJ1-2, with 8 bases lining up with TRBD1. The CDR3 contains 15 residues. V lost 3 bases and J lost 2; bases outside the gene matches: 5. Germline V gene data show CDR1 as SNHLY and CDR2 as FYNNEI. In DNA form, the CDR3 reads TGTGCCAGCAGTGATCGGGGACAGGCCAACTATGGCTACACCTTC. Translated: CASSDRGQANYGYTF.

The chain combines TRBV4-1 with TRBJ2-1; the match to TRBD2 covers 15 bases. The V gene's germline CDR1 is MGHRA and CDR2 YSYEKL. The CDR3 consists of 15 residues. V lost 4 bases to trimming and J lost 7 bases; unmatched junction nucleotides: 2. CDR3 residues: CASSRGLAGGNEQFF. DNA for the CDR3: TGCGCCAGCAGCCGCGGACTAGCGGGGGGGAATGAGCAGTTCTTC.

This clone was picked up a small number of times. The genes are TRBV2 and TRBJ2-7, with D maybe TRBD1 (7 bases). The CDR3 totals 15 residues. Between the trimmed V and J ends, which lost 6 bases and 6 bases, there was a span of 21 bases. CDR1 and CDR2 from the germline V gene are SNHLY and FYNNEI. CDR3 region: CASSLEGHRGGEQYF. CDR3 sequence (DNA): TGTGCCAGCAGCCTCGAGGGGCACAGGGGAGGCGAGCAGTACTTC. Using reference TRBV2 and TRBJ2-7 for the parts outside the CDR3, the full variable domain is EPEVTQTPSHQVTQMGQEVILRCVPISNHLYFYWYRQILGQKVEFLVSFYNNEISEKSEIFDDQFSVERPDGSNFTLKIRSTKLEDSAMYFCASSLEGHRGGEQYFGPGTRLTVT.

The chain combines TRBV4-3 with TRBJ2-7; 7 bases align to TRBD1. CDR3 size: 14 residues. Germline V CDR1 and CDR2: LGHNA, YSLEER. With 0 bases clipped from V and 3 bases from J, the junction kept 2 bases outside the gene matches. This CDR3 reads CASSQDHRGYEQYF. CDR3 DNA sequence: TGCGCCAGCAGCCAAGACCACAGGGGCTACGAGCAGTACTTC.

This chain connects TRBV7-8 to TRBJ1-2; possible D gene TRBD1, 5 bases. This CDR3 is built from 14 residues. V lost 2 bases to trimming and J lost 2 bases, with 9 bases between them. CDR1 and CDR2 from the germline V gene are SGHVS and FQNEAQ. The chain's CDR3 is CASSLYGGNYGYTF. In DNA form, the CDR3 reads TGTGCCAGCAGCTTATATGGGGGGAACTATGGCTACACCTTC.

The chain recombines TRBV18 with TRBJ1-4; D is perhaps TRBD1 (5 bases). The V gene's germline CDR1 is KGHSH and CDR2 LQKENI. The CDR3 length is 13 residues. The germline V and J ends were trimmed by 5 bases and 4 bases, with 8 bases remaining between them. DNA for the CDR3: TGTGCCAGCTCAGCGGGACTTAATGAAAAACTGTTTTTT. This gives the protein CASSAGLNEKLFF.

The genes are TRBV14 and TRBJ2-2, with D possibly matching TRBD2 (5 bases). The V end was cut by 3 bases, the J end by 2 bases, with 16 bases between. CDR3 length: 17 residues. CDR1 and CDR2 (germline): SGHDN, FVKESK. The CDR3 spells CASSHFRETSNTGELFF. The CDR3 DNA follows: TGTGCCAGCAGCCACTTTAGGGAGACCTCAAACACCGGGGAGCTGTTTTTT. Drawing the rest from reference TRBV14 and TRBJ2-2, the complete variable domain is EAGVTQFPSHSVIEKGQTVTLRCDPISGHDNLYWYRRVMGKEIKFLLHFVKESKQDESGMPNNRFLAERTGGTYSTLKVQPAELEDSGVYFCASSHFRETSNTGELFFGEGSRLTVL.

J is TRBJ2-7 and V is TRBV7-9; no clear D gene. The CDR3 loop spans 17 amino acids. Germline V CDR1 and CDR2: SEHNR, FQNEAQ (reference sequence). Trimming stripped 4 bases from V and 1 base from J, with 20 bases between. The CDR3 bases are TGTGCCAGCAGCTCCGAGATAGGCAGGCCCGATTCCTACGAGCAGTACTTC. The encoded protein is CASSSEIGRPDSYEQYF.

J is TRBJ2-3 and V is TRBV9, with 7 bases fitting TRBD2. Germline V gene data show CDR1 as SGDLS and CDR2 as YYNGEE. With V trimmed by 1 base and J by 5 bases, 7 bases remained unmatched. This CDR3 is built from 15 residues. The CDR3: CASSVLSGGGDTQYF. DNA for the CDR3: TGTGCCAGCAGCGTACTCTCTGGGGGGGGAGATACGCAGTATTTT.